This TCR beta chain came from a study of regulatory T cells in long-lasting Graves disease. Unmatched junction bases numbered 1, after V lost 3 bases and J lost 1 base. The CDR3 has 14 residues. Germline V gives CDR1 LNHDA, CDR2 SQIVND (reference sequence). At least ten counts were recorded for this clonotype. TCR beta libraries were built with iRepertoire HTBI primers and Arm-PCR of CDR3 regions. TCRdb reprocessed the multiplex PCR reads with MiXCR, giving one entry per CDR3 protein. This table holds roughly 220,000 distinct CDR3 sequences, 15% to 20% found once. Time point denoted: newly diagnosed GD, antithyroid drugs for less than 3 months. Extracted PBMC RNA gave rise to the TCR library. Around 9 milliliters of peripheral blood went into EDTA tubes.

The chain joins TRBV19 to TRBJ2-3; 7 nucleotides agree with TRBD1. The receptor was isolated from a female donor with Graves disease. Source: peripheral blood mononuclear cells (PBMCs), taken at new diagnosis, from a patient treated with antithyroid drugs. The CDR3 region is CASSIGTGTDTQYF. DNA of the CDR3: TGTGCCAGTAGTATCGGGACAGGCACAGATACGCAGTATTTT.